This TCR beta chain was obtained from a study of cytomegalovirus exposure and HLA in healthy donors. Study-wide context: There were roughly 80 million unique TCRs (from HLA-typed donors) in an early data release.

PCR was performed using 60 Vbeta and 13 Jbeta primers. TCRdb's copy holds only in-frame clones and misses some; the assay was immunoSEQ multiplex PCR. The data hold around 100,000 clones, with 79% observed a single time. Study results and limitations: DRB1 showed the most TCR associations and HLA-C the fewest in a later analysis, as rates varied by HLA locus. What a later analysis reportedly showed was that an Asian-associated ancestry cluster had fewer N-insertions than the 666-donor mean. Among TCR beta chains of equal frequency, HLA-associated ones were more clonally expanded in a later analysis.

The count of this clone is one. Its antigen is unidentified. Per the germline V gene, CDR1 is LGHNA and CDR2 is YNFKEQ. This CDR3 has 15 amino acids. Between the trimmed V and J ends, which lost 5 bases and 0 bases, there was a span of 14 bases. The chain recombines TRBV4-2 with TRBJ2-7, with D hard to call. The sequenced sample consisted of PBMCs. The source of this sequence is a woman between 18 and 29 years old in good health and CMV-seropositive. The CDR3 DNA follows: TGTGCCAGCAGCTACACAGACACCGGCTCCTACGAGCAGTACTTC. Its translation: CASSYTDTGSYEQYF.